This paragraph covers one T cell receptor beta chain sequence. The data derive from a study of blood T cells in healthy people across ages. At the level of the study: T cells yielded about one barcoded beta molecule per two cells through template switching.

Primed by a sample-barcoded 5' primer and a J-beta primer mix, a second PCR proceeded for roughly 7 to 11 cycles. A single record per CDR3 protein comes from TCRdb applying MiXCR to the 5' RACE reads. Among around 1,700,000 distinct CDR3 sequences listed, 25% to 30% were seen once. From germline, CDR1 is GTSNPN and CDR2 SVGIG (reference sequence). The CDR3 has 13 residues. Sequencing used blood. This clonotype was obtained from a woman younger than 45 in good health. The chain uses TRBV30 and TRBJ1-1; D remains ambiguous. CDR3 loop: CATRTPGGTEAFF. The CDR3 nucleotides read TGTGCGACGCGGACCCCAGGCGGGACTGAAGCTTTCTTT.